This T cell receptor beta chain came from a study of cytomegalovirus exposure and HLA in healthy donors. The study, taken as a whole, reports: Donors belonging to an Asian-associated ancestry cluster reportedly showed fewer N-insertions in productive TCRs than the roughly 670-donor mean, according to what a later analysis found.

60 Vbeta and 13 Jbeta primers were used in PCR. TCRdb's table, derived via immunoSEQ multiplex PCR, lists solely in-frame clones and lacks some. The sample carries around 200,000 clones, 70% to 80% recorded once. Note on this clone: Its antigen is unidentified.

This TCR was recovered from a man aged 35-49 years in good health and CMV-seronegative. Sample: PBMCs.

CDR3 protein: CASSDAVGGEEQYF. The CDR3 DNA reads as TGTGCCAGTAGTGATGCAGTTGGGGGGGAGGAGCAGTACTTC. V is TRBV19 and J is TRBJ2-7, with 7 bases that match TRBD2. The CDR3 contains 14 residues. In germline, CDR1 is LNHDA, CDR2 SQIVND (reference sequence). After removal of 5 bases from V and 7 bases from J, the junction contained 11 bases not matched to a gene.